These 30 T cell receptor beta chains share one sample of origin, sequenced in a study of cytomegalovirus exposure and HLA in healthy donors. A multiplex PCR was run with 60 Vbeta primers and 13 Jbeta primers. Generated by immunoSEQ multiplex PCR, the TCRdb table keeps only in-frame clones and is missing some. The sample yields roughly 200,000 clones, 79% seen once. The sequencing input was PBMCs. These receptors came from a girl under 18 in good health and CMV-seropositive.

This clone has just one count. This chain joins TRBV5-6 and TRBJ2-3; 10 bases are shared with TRBD2. There are 16 residues in the CDR3. CDR1 SGHDT and CDR2 YYEEEE come from the germline V gene. V lost 0 bases, J lost 4 bases, and 5 bases stayed unmatched. CDR3 coding DNA: TGTGCCAGCAGCTTGGCCAGCGGGGGGGAGGCAGATACGCAGTATTTT. As protein: CASSLASGGEADTQYF. The whole variable domain, remainder taken from reference TRBV5-6 and TRBJ2-3, is DAGVTQSPTHLIKTRGQQVTLRCSPKSGHDTVSWYQQALGQGPQFIFQYYEEEERQRGNFPDRFSGHQFPNYSSELNVNALLLGDSALYLCASSLASGGEADTQYFGPGTRLTVL.

The chain employs TRBV19 and TRBJ2-5; D is possibly TRBD1 (6 bases). CDR1 and CDR2 from the germline V gene are LNHDA and SQIVND (reference sequence). The CDR3 has 17 amino acids. V lost 4 bases to trimming and J lost 5 bases, with 23 bases between them. The CDR3 sequence is CASSKLVEGVVRETQYF. The CDR3 DNA reads as TGTGCCAGTAGTAAGCTCGTCGAGGGGGTGGTTCGGGAGACCCAGTACTTC.

CDR3 protein: CASSHEVRGEAFF. The CDR3 DNA reads as TGCGCCAGCAGTCATGAGGTTCGAGGTGAAGCTTTCTTT. The chain combines TRBV23-1 with TRBJ1-1; no reliable D call. TRBV23-1 is known as an ORF, though its function is uncertain. CDR3 size: 13 residues. V was cut by 3 bases and J by 7 bases, with 12 bases left in between.

The V and J genes are TRBV7-9 and TRBJ2-1; D is unclear. The CDR3 is 12 residues long. The V end was cut by 5 bases, the J end by 10 bases, with 12 bases between. Germline CDR1 SEHNR, CDR2 FQNEAQ (reference sequence). CDR3 sequence: CASSPPSEEQFF. The CDR3, as DNA: TGTGCCAGCAGCCCCCCCTCCGAGGAGCAGTTCTTC.

V is TRBV11-2 and J is TRBJ1-2; TRBD1 agrees at 9 bases. Germline-derived CDR1 and CDR2 are SGHAT and FQNNGV. Unmatched junction bases numbered 16, after V lost 5 bases and J lost 3 bases. CDR3 length: 18 amino acids. The CDR3 region is CASSQEGFRDREDYGYTF. In DNA form, the CDR3 reads TGTGCCAGCAGCCAGGAGGGGTTTCGGGACAGGGAGGACTATGGCTACACCTTC.

The rearrangement joins TRBV30 to TRBJ2-3, with 10 bases identical to TRBD2. The CDR3 covers 16 residues. The V gene end was trimmed by 2 bases and the J gene end by 6 bases; junction bases not matched to a gene: 11. Looked up from germline, CDR1 is GTSNPN and CDR2 is SVGIG (reference sequence). The CDR3 DNA reads as TGTGCCTGGAGTCCCCCTAGCGGGGGTTGCAGGGATACGCAGTATTTT. Protein: CAWSPPSGGCRDTQYF.

CDR3 DNA sequence: TGCGCCAGCAGCCAAGCGAGAGGTGAAAAACTGTTTTTT. Protein sequence: CASSQARGEKLFF. This rearrangement joins TRBV4-3 to TRBJ1-4; D remains ambiguous. Deletions cut 1 base from V and 7 bases from J, with 7 bases between. This CDR3 has 13 amino acids. Germline loops: CDR1 LGHNA, CDR2 YSLEER.

DNA for the CDR3: TGTGCCAGCAGCTTAGTCACTTCTGCGGGACTAGCGGATGCCTACAATGAGCAGTTCTTC. This encodes CASSLVTSAGLADAYNEQFF. The chain is built from TRBV7-8 and TRBJ2-1, with 11 bases lining up with TRBD2. Losses at the gene ends were 1 base for V and 2 bases for J; bases not matched to a gene: 13. The CDR3 has 20 amino acids. Germline assignment: CDR1 SGHVS and CDR2 FQNEAQ.

The chain recombines TRBV6-5 with TRBJ2-7; 12 bases agree with TRBD1. The CDR3 contains 15 residues. The germline V gene has CDR1 MNHEY and CDR2 SVGAGI. Trimming at V came to 4 bases and at J to 4 bases, leaving 5 bases not matched to a gene. The CDR3 spells CASSSLGQGAYEQYF. CDR3 sequence (DNA): TGTGCCAGCAGTTCTCTGGGACAGGGGGCTTACGAGCAGTACTTC.

This clone was detected only a few times. The sample contains more than one DNA sequence encoding this CDR3. V gene TRBV2 combines with J gene TRBJ2-3, with 13 bases matching TRBD2. The CDR3 contains 15 residues. The germline V gene has CDR1 SNHLY and CDR2 FYNNEI. V was clipped by 5 bases and J by 3 bases; unmatched bases: 2. The CDR3 spells CASSKLAGGTDTQYF. As DNA, the CDR3 is TGTGCCAGCAGTAAACTAGCGGGGGGGACAGATACGCAGTATTTT.

The rearrangement uses TRBV11-2 and TRBJ1-5, with D unresolved. CDR3 length: 12 residues. Germline lookup yields CDR1 SGHAT and CDR2 FQNNGV. V lost 4 bases, J lost 9 bases, and 10 bases lay in between. The CDR3 region has the DNA TGTGCCAGCAGCTCCGAGGGCGGGCCCCAGCATTTT. Protein sequence: CASSSEGGPQHF.

V usage is TRBV12-5 and J usage is TRBJ1-2; D is undetermined. Between the trimmed V and J ends, which lost 3 bases and 5 bases, there was a span of 4 bases. This CDR3 is 11 amino acids long. Germline CDR1 and CDR2: LGHNT and FRNRAP. The CDR3 sequence is CASGFSYGYTF. For the CDR3, the DNA is TGTGCTAGTGGTTTCAGTTATGGCTACACCTTC.

The rearrangement links TRBV7-9 to TRBJ1-5, with no clear D. The germline CDR1 and CDR2 sequences are SEHNR and FQNEAQ (reference sequence). Trimming stripped 3 bases from V and 6 bases from J, with 6 bases between. The CDR3 loop spans 12 amino acids. CDR3 residues: CASSFDTQPQHF. CDR3 sequence (DNA): TGTGCCAGCAGCTTCGACACTCAGCCCCAGCATTTT. Complete variable domain (other parts from reference TRBV7-9 and TRBJ1-5): DTGVSQNPRHKITKRGQNVTFRCDPISEHNRLYWYRQTLGQGPEFLTYFQNEAQLEKSRLLSDRFSAERPKGSFSTLEIQRTEQGDSAMYLCASSFDTQPQHFGDGTRLSIL.

The V and J genes are TRBV7-2 and TRBJ2-5; 9 nucleotides agree with TRBD2. The germline gives CDR1 SGHTA, CDR2 FQGNSA. The CDR3 consists of 16 residues. After removal of 4 bases from V and 4 bases from J, the junction contained 10 bases not matched to a gene. Written as DNA, the CDR3 is TGTGCCAGCAGCTCCTTGCGCGGGGGGGCCGGAGAGACCCAGTACTTC. Translation gives CASSSLRGGAGETQYF.

V gene TRBV10-3 combines with J gene TRBJ1-6; 10 bases line up with TRBD1. Germline CDR1 is ENHRY and CDR2 is SYGVKD. The CDR3 has 13 residues. The V segment lost 11 bases and the J segment 6 bases; nucleotides outside the gene matches: 4. Here the CDR3 reads CAGRDRGNSPLHF. The CDR3, as DNA: TGTGCCGGACGGGACAGGGGTAATTCACCCCTCCACTTT.

This chain joins TRBV14 and TRBJ1-4; maybe TRBD1 (6 bases). From germline, CDR1 is SGHDN and CDR2 FVKESK. CDR3 length: 15 amino acids. Trimming left V 4 bases short and J 6 bases short, with 15 bases between. CDR3 nucleotide sequence: TGTGCCAGCAGCCCTACAGGGACGGGGCATGAAAAACTGTTTTTT. Protein: CASSPTGTGHEKLFF.

This chain uses TRBV7-9 with TRBJ1-2; 8 bases map to TRBD1. V lost 7 bases, J lost 2 bases, and 9 bases stayed unmatched. CDR3 size: 15 residues. Germline V gene sequence: CDR1 SEHNR, CDR2 FQNEAQ (reference sequence). The CDR3 spells CASTESDRENYGYTF. The CDR3 DNA reads TGTGCCAGCACTGAATCGGACAGGGAAAACTATGGCTACACCTTC.

This clone has just a few counts. The rearrangement links TRBV21-1 to TRBJ2-7; the table's D call of TRBD1 was not tested on the DNA. TRBV21-1 is termed a pseudogene. This CDR3 spans 14 amino acids. The CDR3 nucleotides read TGTGCCAGCAGCAAAGATGGGGCGACTTACGAGCAGTACTTC. It yields the protein CASSKDGATYEQYF.

The V gene is TRBV6-5, the J gene TRBJ1-1; D possibly corresponds to TRBD1 (5 bases). The CDR3 spans 13 residues. The V gene's germline CDR1 is MNHEY and CDR2 SVGAGI. V shed 10 bases and J shed 4 bases, with 16 bases lying between them. CDR3 sequence reads: CAIRDWGGTEAFF. Written as DNA, the CDR3 is TGTGCCATCAGGGACTGGGGGGGCACTGAAGCTTTCTTT.

The CDR3: CASSLLAGETQYF. The CDR3 DNA follows: TGTGCCAGTAGTTTACTAGCCGGTGAGACCCAGTACTTC. The chain couples TRBV19 to TRBJ2-5; TRBD2 might be the D (6 bases). The CDR3 runs to 13 residues. Trimming took 5 bases from V and 5 from J, leaving 12 bases between them. Germline loops: CDR1 LNHDA, CDR2 SQIVND (reference sequence).

This rearrangement joins TRBV11-2 to TRBJ2-7; 9 bases fit TRBD2. V was clipped by 3 bases and J by 3 bases; unmatched bases: 9. Per germline, CDR1 SGHAT and CDR2 FQNNGV. The CDR3 runs 16 residues. CDR3 loop: CASSFGWGLADYEQYF. The CDR3 DNA reads as TGTGCCAGCAGCTTTGGGTGGGGACTAGCAGACTACGAGCAGTACTTC.

The chain uses TRBV10-3 and TRBJ1-2; D gene ambiguous. The V end lost 7 bases, the J end lost 1 base, and 10 bases lay between the germline ends. The CDR3 consists of 13 residues. Germline V gene sequence: CDR1 ENHRY, CDR2 SYGVKD. Written as DNA, the CDR3 is TGTGCCATCACCGAACAGAATAACTATGGCTACACCTTC. Its translation is CAITEQNNYGYTF.

The rearrangement uses TRBV7-2 and TRBJ1-4; tentatively, D is TRBD1 (5 bases). Germline V gives CDR1 SGHTA, CDR2 FQGNSA. With 7 bases removed from V and 5 bases from J, the gap between germline ends came to 17 bases. The CDR3 covers 15 residues. The CDR3 reads CASTVQGGRNEKLFF. CDR3 nucleotide sequence: TGTGCCAGCACCGTCCAGGGAGGCAGGAATGAAAAACTGTTTTTT.

V is TRBV6-5 and J is TRBJ1-5; tentatively, D is TRBD1 (5 bases). CDR1 is MNHEY, CDR2 SVGAGI, per germline. V was pared by 2 bases and J by 2 bases, with 10 bases between. The length of the CDR3 is 15 residues. This CDR3 is CASSYKGGGNQPQHF. CDR3 coding DNA: TGTGCCAGCAGTTACAAGGGAGGGGGCAATCAGCCCCAGCATTTT.

This clone appeared a single time. The rearrangement links TRBV2 to TRBJ2-4, with 11 bases fitting TRBD1. This CDR3 spans 21 amino acids. Germline V gene sequence: CDR1 SNHLY, CDR2 FYNNEI. Trimming cost V 1 base and J 11 bases; bases outside gene matches: 25. The chain's CDR3 is CASSEGRRTGGRVFSAGLQYF. The CDR3 coding sequence is TGTGCCAGCAGTGAAGGTAGGAGGACAGGGGGCCGGGTTTTCTCTGCGGGACTTCAGTACTTC.

This chain joins TRBV5-1 and TRBJ2-5, with no clear D. The CDR3 contains 13 residues. CDR1 and CDR2 (germline): SGHRS, YFSETQ. Trimming removed 1 base at V and 3 bases at J, with 7 bases between. Written as DNA, the CDR3 is TGCGCCAGCAGCTTGTACAGAAAAGAGACCCAGTACTTC. This sequence encodes CASSLYRKETQYF.

The chain combines TRBV15 with TRBJ2-2, with D perhaps TRBD2 (6 bases). The CDR3 contains 16 residues. Trimming shortened V by 0 bases and J by 5 bases, and 13 bases separated the two germline ends. Germline loops: CDR1 LNHNV, CDR2 YYDKDF (reference sequence). CDR3 in amino acids: CATSRDLSGRTGELFF. DNA of the CDR3: TGTGCCACCAGCAGAGATTTGTCAGGGAGGACCGGGGAGCTGTTTTTT.

This chain links TRBV11-3 with TRBJ1-2; 8 bases align to TRBD1. Germline V lookup: CDR1 SGHNT, CDR2 YENEEA. The CDR3 contains 14 residues. Trimming took 4 bases from V and 8 from J; bases not matched to a gene: 9. The DNA for the CDR3 is TGTGCCAGCAGCTCAAACAGGGGGTCGGAGGGCTACACCTTC. Amino acids: CASSSNRGSEGYTF.

The chain is built from TRBV6-5 and TRBJ1-1; weak D call: TRBD1 (6 bases). CDR3 length: 16 residues. Germline V CDR1 and CDR2: MNHEY, SVGAGI. V lost 2 bases, J lost 3 bases, and 16 bases lay in between. The CDR3 region is CASSYGGAVLYTEAFF. CDR3 sequence (DNA): TGTGCCAGCAGTTACGGGGGGGCCGTTTTATACACTGAAGCTTTCTTT.

V usage is TRBV11-3 and J usage is TRBJ1-1; TRBD1 is a possible D gene (5 bases). CDR1 is SGHNT and CDR2 is YENEEA in the germline V gene. This CDR3 has 15 residues. The V gene lost 6 bases and the J gene lost 4 bases, with 18 bases spanning the gap. CDR3 bases: TGTGCCAGCAGTTTGGCGGGGGGTCGGGTCACTGAAGCTTTCTTT. This translates into CASSLAGGRVTEAFF.